This passage covers 18 T cell receptor beta chains from one sample sequenced in a study of blood T cell repertoires in COVID-19. Sequenced by immunoSEQ multiplex PCR; TCRdb stores in-frame clones only, minus some. The table has under 250,000 clones, about 93% seen once. Sequenced sample: peripheral blood. The source is a man aged 55 to 70 with COVID-19, enrolled during active disease.

V usage is TRBV2 and J usage is TRBJ1-2, with D maybe TRBD1 (5 bases). Trimming left V 7 bases short and J 9 bases short, with 12 bases between. Looked up from germline, CDR1 is SNHLY and CDR2 is FYNNEI. This CDR3 spans 11 amino acids. The CDR3 sequence: CASTGGVRYTF. The CDR3 nucleotides read TGTGCCAGCACTGGGGGGGTTCGCTACACCTTC. Full variable domain (rest looked up from reference TRBV2 and TRBJ1-2): EPEVTQTPSHQVTQMGQEVILRCVPISNHLYFYWYRQILGQKVEFLVSFYNNEISEKSEIFDDQFSVERPDGSNFTLKIRSTKLEDSAMYFCASTGGVRYTFGSGTRLTVV.

The chain combines TRBV6-4 with TRBJ1-1; 8 bases are shared with TRBD1. The CDR3 contains 13 residues. Germline values: CDR1 MRHNA, CDR2 SNTAGT. V was clipped by 4 bases and J by 5 bases; unmatched bases: 3. The DNA for the CDR3 is TGTGCCAGCAGTGCTACAGGGGGGACTGAAGCTTTCTTT. Amino acid sequence: CASSATGGTEAFF.

The chain links TRBV4-1 to TRBJ1-4, with D maybe TRBD1 (6 bases). The CDR3 is 15 amino acids. The germline V gene has CDR1 MGHRA and CDR2 YSYEKL. With 3 bases removed from V and 1 base from J, the gap between germline ends came to 9 bases. The CDR3 here is CASSHPRGTNEKLFF. CDR3 sequence (DNA): TGCGCCAGCAGCCACCCCAGGGGAACTAATGAAAAACTGTTTTTT.

V gene TRBV5-1 combines with J gene TRBJ2-7, with D tentatively TRBD2 (6 bases). Per the germline V gene, CDR1 is SGHRS and CDR2 is YFSETQ. The V end lost 4 bases, the J end lost 2 bases, and 16 bases lay between the germline ends. The CDR3 totals 15 residues. CDR3 sequence reads: CASSPPRDWTYEQYF. The CDR3 region has the DNA TGCGCCAGCAGCCCCCCCCGGGACTGGACCTACGAGCAGTACTTC.

This rearrangement joins TRBV19 to TRBJ1-2, with D possibly being TRBD1 (5 bases). The V end lost 5 bases, the J end lost 4 bases, and 20 bases lay between the germline ends. Germline V CDR1 and CDR2: LNHDA, SQIVND (reference sequence). This CDR3 has 16 amino acids. As DNA, the CDR3 is TGTGCCAGTAGTTCCCGTTCGACAGCCGCCGGCTATGGCTACACCTTC. Its translation: CASSSRSTAAGYGYTF.

This clone was picked up a small number of times. This sequence joins TRBV29-1 and TRBJ1-5, with D possibly being TRBD1 (6 bases). The CDR3 spans 13 residues. Germline-derived CDR1 and CDR2 are SQVTM and ANQGSEA. V was pared by 6 bases and J by 4 bases, with 13 bases between. The CDR3 nucleotides are TGCAGCGTAGCGGACAGTCTTAATCAGCCCCAGCATTTT. Encoded protein: CSVADSLNQPQHF.

The genes are TRBV7-2 and TRBJ1-5, with 8 bases identical to TRBD1. V lost 3 bases, J lost 2 bases, and 9 bases stayed unmatched. CDR3 length equals 17 residues. Germline loops: CDR1 SGHTA, CDR2 FQGNSA. CDR3 in DNA: TGTGCCAGCAGCTTCCGGCAGGGGGCGATGGGCAATCAGCCCCAGCATTTT. Amino acid sequence: CASSFRQGAMGNQPQHF.

V and J are TRBV7-6 and TRBJ1-3; TRBD1 aligns across 7 bases. The CDR3 is 15 residues long. Germline loops: CDR1 SGHVS, CDR2 FNYEAQ. V trimming: 5 bases; J trimming: 0 bases; junction bases outside the gene matches: 4. The CDR3 sequence is CASSLQGDSGNTIYF. The CDR3, as DNA: TGTGCCAGCAGCCTTCAGGGGGACTCTGGAAACACCATATATTTT.

The chain combines TRBV4-1 with TRBJ2-3, with D perhaps TRBD2 (5 bases). Trimming left V 4 bases short and J 0 bases short, with 8 bases between. CDR3 size: 14 residues. Looked up from germline, CDR1 is MGHRA and CDR2 is YSYEKL. The CDR3 protein is CASSPTGSTDTQYF. For the CDR3, the DNA is TGCGCCAGCAGCCCAACGGGGAGCACAGATACGCAGTATTTT.

This clone is a singleton in its sample. The J gene is TRBJ2-7, the V gene TRBV4-1; the match to TRBD2 covers 8 bases. The germline CDR1 and CDR2 sequences are MGHRA and YSYEKL. J gave up 0 bases and V 0 bases, and 13 bases lay outside the gene matches. The CDR3 is made up of 19 amino acids. DNA for the CDR3: TGCGCCAGCAGCCAAGATAGAGCGGGAGAATTAACCTCCTCCTACGAGCAGTACTTC. Amino acid sequence: CASSQDRAGELTSSYEQYF.

This chain uses TRBV19 with TRBJ1-2; TRBD1 is a possible D gene (5 bases). This CDR3 comprises 13 residues. V was pared by 2 bases and J by 3 bases, with 7 bases between. Germline V lookup: CDR1 LNHDA, CDR2 SQIVND (reference sequence). The CDR3 is CASSIRGDYGYTF. Written as DNA, the CDR3 is TGTGCCAGTAGTATACGGGGGGACTATGGCTACACCTTC.

This chain connects TRBV5-1 to TRBJ2-1, with D possibly being TRBD2 (6 bases). This CDR3 comprises 15 residues. Deletions cut 4 bases from V and 3 bases from J, with 14 bases between. Germline values: CDR1 SGHRS, CDR2 YFSETQ. The CDR3: CASSPGGSVYNEQFF. The CDR3 DNA sequence: TGCGCCAGCAGCCCCGGAGGGTCGGTCTACAATGAGCAGTTCTTC.

CDR3 nucleotide sequence: TGTGCCAGCAGCTTAGGGGGACTAGCGGGAAAGTACGAGCAGTACTTC. It translates to CASSLGGLAGKYEQYF. This rearrangement joins TRBV11-3 to TRBJ2-7; 13 bases are shared with TRBD2. V gave up 1 base and J gave up 4 bases; unmatched junction bases: 4. Germline lookup yields CDR1 SGHNT and CDR2 YENEEA. This CDR3 spans 16 amino acids.

The chain is built from TRBV3-1 (or the pseudogene TRBV3-2) and TRBJ2-1, with D possibly TRBD2 on 5 matching bases. The CDR3 has 12 residues. V lost 2 bases, J lost 9 bases, and 8 bases lay in between. Germline CDR1 LGHDT, CDR2 YNNKEL (reference sequence). CDR3 nucleotides: TGTGCCAGCAGCCAAAACAGCGGTGAGCAGTTCTTC. Protein product: CASSQNSGEQFF.

The V call is TRBV19, the J call TRBJ2-3, with TRBD2 identical over 7 bases. The CDR3 consists of 14 residues. Germline loops: CDR1 LNHDA, CDR2 SQIVND (reference sequence). J lost 2 bases, V lost 4 bases, and 3 bases had no gene match. The CDR3 region has the DNA TGTGCCAGTAGTACCAGCGGGGTCACAGATACGCAGTATTTT. It is translated as CASSTSGVTDTQYF.

The J gene is TRBJ2-7, the V gene TRBV15; 7 positions match TRBD1. The CDR3 runs 16 residues. CDR1 and CDR2 from the germline V gene are LNHNV and YYDKDF (reference sequence). The V and J ends lost 5 bases and 1 base, in that order; junction bases with no gene match: 11. CDR3 DNA sequence: TGTGCCACCAGCGCCTGGGGACAGCCCCTTTCCTACGAGCAGTACTTC. Protein product: CATSAWGQPLSYEQYF. The full variable domain, in which reference TRBV15 and TRBJ2-7 provide the parts outside the CDR3, is DAMVIQNPRYQVTQFGKPVTLSCSQTLNHNVMYWYQQKSSQAPKLLFHYYDKDFNNEADTPDNFQSRRPNTSFCFLDIRSPGLGDTAMYLCATSAWGQPLSYEQYFGPGTRLTVT.

The V call is TRBV9, the J call TRBJ2-2, with TRBD2 as a possible D gene (5 bases). Germline V gives CDR1 SGDLS, CDR2 YYNGEE. The V end was cut by 0 bases, the J end by 6 bases, with 15 bases between. The CDR3 runs 16 residues. The CDR3 DNA reads TGTGCCAGCAGCGTAGCTACGCGGACTTCGCCCGGGGAGCTGTTTTTT. Translation gives CASSVATRTSPGELFF.

V and J are TRBV3-1 (or the pseudogene TRBV3-2) and TRBJ2-7, with D maybe TRBD2 (5 bases). Germline assignment: CDR1 LGHDT and CDR2 YNNKEL (reference sequence). The ends were cut back, 0 bases at V and 2 bases at J, with 11 bases in the middle. The CDR3 covers 15 residues. The CDR3 sequence: CASSQDSVTTYEQYF. The CDR3 region has the DNA TGTGCCAGCAGCCAAGATTCAGTGACTACCTACGAGCAGTACTTC.